These 16 T cell receptor beta chains were all obtained from the same sample, sequenced in a study of T cell clonotyping in hematopoietic cell transplantation. The table came from immunoSEQ multiplex PCR; TCRdb's copy has only in-frame clones and leaves some out. This table has 6,000 or so clones, about 32% appearing once. Sequences were derived from peripheral blood mononuclear cells, sampled 30 days after allogeneic stem cell transplant. The receptors shown here come from a female patient in her fifties who had an allogeneic stem cell transplant from an unrelated donor, so the T cells may come from the graft donor. Some clones in this sample may be carry-over from other donors' samples.

The rearrangement joins TRBV30 to TRBJ2-7; D is ambiguous. V shed 2 bases and J shed 2 bases, with 13 bases lying between them. There are 14 residues in the CDR3. Germline CDR1 and CDR2: GTSNPN and SVGIG (reference sequence). The CDR3 reads CAWSHETIAYEQYF. The CDR3, as DNA: TGTGCCTGGAGTCACGAGACCATAGCCTACGAGCAGTACTTC.

This clone was counted only a few times. The rearrangement uses TRBV28 and TRBJ1-1; D ambiguous. Germline V gene data show CDR1 as MDHEN and CDR2 as SYDVKM. CDR3 length: 13 residues. The V gene lost 4 bases and the J gene lost 6 bases, with 12 bases spanning the gap. Here the CDR3 DNA reads TGTGCCAGCAGTTCAGGTCTGTGGGCTGAAGCTTTCTTT. Its protein product is CASSSGLWAEAFF.

The chain links TRBV30 to TRBJ1-4; TRBD1 matches at 11 bases. There are 16 residues in the CDR3. V was clipped by 0 bases and J by 7 bases; unmatched bases: 7. Germline loops: CDR1 GTSNPN, CDR2 SVGIG (reference sequence). In nucleotides, the CDR3 is TGTGCCTGGAGTGTGTCGGGGGGGACAGGGGGTGAAAAACTGTTTTTT. This encodes CAWSVSGGTGGEKLFF.

Only a few counts were recorded for this clone. J is TRBJ1-2 and V is TRBV5-4; 7 positions agree with TRBD1. Germline lookup yields CDR1 SGHNT and CDR2 YYREEE (reference sequence). CDR3 length equals 13 residues. V shed 5 bases, J shed 8 bases, and the junction held 9 bases outside the gene matches. The CDR3 spells CASRGQAGQGYTF. The CDR3 region has the DNA TGTGCCAGCAGAGGACAGGCAGGGCAGGGCTACACCTTC.

The chain couples TRBV7-2 to TRBJ1-1, with no clear D. CDR1 is SGHTA and CDR2 is FQGNSA in the germline V gene. The CDR3 covers 14 residues. Trimming pared 5 bases from V and 5 bases from J, leaving 15 bases between. The CDR3 sequence: CASSESGASTEAFF. In DNA, the CDR3 is TGTGCCAGCAGCGAATCGGGCGCAAGTACTGAAGCTTTCTTT. The whole variable domain, remainder taken from reference TRBV7-2 and TRBJ1-1, is GAGVSQSPSNKVTEKGKDVELRCDPISGHTALYWYRQSLGQGLEFLIYFQGNSAPDKSGLPSDRFSAERTGGSVSTLTIQRTQQEDSAVYLCASSESGASTEAFFGQGTRLTVV.

This clone has only a few counts. This chain joins TRBV5-1 and TRBJ2-7; D remains ambiguous. The length of the CDR3 is 14 residues. Germline V CDR1 and CDR2: SGHRS, YFSETQ. Trimming removed 0 bases at V and 3 bases at J, with 10 bases between. The CDR3 region is CASSLDGYGYEQYF. Written as DNA, the CDR3 is TGCGCCAGCAGCTTGGACGGATACGGCTACGAGCAGTACTTC.

The chain carries TRBV30 and TRBJ2-7, with D unclear. V lost 0 bases, J lost 4 bases, and 13 bases lay in between. CDR1 GTSNPN and CDR2 SVGIG come from the germline V gene (reference sequence). This CDR3 has 14 amino acids. CDR3 sequence reads: CAWSVASEPYEQYF. CDR3 coding DNA: TGTGCCTGGAGTGTAGCCAGCGAGCCTTACGAGCAGTACTTC.

This clone was counted a few times. The chain combines TRBV5-6 with TRBJ2-7, with D unresolved. The CDR3 spans 11 residues. Trimming pared 4 bases from V and 0 bases from J, leaving 2 bases between. In germline, CDR1 is SGHDT, CDR2 YYEEEE. Here the CDR3 reads CASSHSYEQYF. The CDR3 nucleotides are TGTGCCAGCAGCCACTCCTACGAGCAGTACTTC.

V usage is TRBV29-1 and J usage is TRBJ2-2; TRBD1 agrees at 8 bases. This CDR3 is 15 amino acids long. The J segment lost 7 bases and the V segment lost 2 bases, leaving 9 bases of the junction unmatched. Germline V lookup: CDR1 SQVTM, CDR2 ANQGSEA. CDR3: CSVELATGDSGELFF. The CDR3 nucleotides read TGCAGCGTTGAATTAGCGACAGGGGACAGCGGGGAGCTGTTTTTT.

The V call is TRBV9, the J call TRBJ2-1; D perhaps matches TRBD2 (6 bases). Trimming pared 0 bases from V and 4 bases from J, leaving 11 bases between. This CDR3 is 15 amino acids long. From germline, CDR1 is SGDLS and CDR2 YYNGEE. The CDR3 protein is CASSVDGGFYNEQFF. The DNA of the CDR3 is TGTGCCAGCAGCGTAGATGGGGGGTTTTACAATGAGCAGTTCTTC.

This chain connects TRBV30 to TRBJ1-2; tentatively, D is TRBD1 (5 bases). Trimming removed 1 base from V and 3 bases from J, with 15 bases in between. CDR1 and CDR2 (germline): GTSNPN, SVGIG (reference sequence). The CDR3 is made up of 15 amino acids. Here the CDR3 DNA reads TGTGCCTGGAGTGGGGGGACCGACTCCCACTATGGCTACACCTTC. Translating gives CAWSGGTDSHYGYTF.

The chain has TRBV30 and TRBJ1-1; the D gene is possibly TRBD1 (6 bases). The CDR3 totals 12 residues. V dropped 0 bases and J dropped 10 bases, with 12 bases sitting between them. Looked up from germline, CDR1 is GTSNPN and CDR2 is SVGIG (reference sequence). The CDR3 protein is CAWSVGHIGAFF. In DNA form, the CDR3 reads TGTGCCTGGAGTGTGGGACACATAGGAGCTTTCTTT. Combining the CDR3 with reference TRBV30 and TRBJ1-1 gives the whole variable domain SQTIHQWPATLVQPVGSPLSLECTVEGTSNPNLYWYRQAAGRGLQLLFYSVGIGQISSEVPQNLSASRPQDRQFILSSKKLLLSDSGFYLCAWSVGHIGAFFGQGTRLTVV.

The chain couples TRBV29-1 to TRBJ1-3; D may be TRBD1 (6 bases). The CDR3 covers 12 residues. Trimming left V 8 bases short and J 8 bases short, with 16 bases between. Germline CDR1 reads SQVTM; CDR2 reads ANQGSEA. In DNA, the CDR3 is TGCAGCTACAGGGAGGGCGGCCACACCATATATTTT. It yields the protein CSYREGGHTIYF. Using reference TRBV29-1 and TRBJ1-3 for the parts outside the CDR3, the full variable domain is SAVISQKPSRDICQRGTSLTIQCQVDSQVTMMFWYRQQPGQSLTLIATANQGSEATYESGFVIDKFPISRPNLTFSTLTVSNMSPEDSSIYLCSYREGGHTIYFGEGSWLTVV.

A few counts support this clone. The chain couples TRBV5-1 to TRBJ1-6, with 7 bases identical to TRBD1. CDR3 length: 15 residues. V shed 0 bases, J shed 13 bases, and the junction held 10 bases outside the gene matches. The germline V gene has CDR1 SGHRS and CDR2 YFSETQ. CDR3 coding DNA: TGCGCCAGCAGCTTGGCCATGGCAGGGGGGCAGCCCCTCCACTTT. Its protein is CASSLAMAGGQPLHF.

The V and J genes are TRBV9 and TRBJ2-6, with D unclear. Trimming took 3 bases from V and 0 from J, leaving 1 base between them. The CDR3 totals 13 residues. Per the germline V gene, CDR1 is SGDLS and CDR2 is YYNGEE. For the CDR3, the DNA is TGTGCCAGCAGCGCCTCTGGGGCCAACGTCCTGACTTTC. Its protein product is CASSASGANVLTF.

J is TRBJ2-7 and V is TRBV28; 10 positions agree with TRBD1. The germline gives CDR1 MDHEN, CDR2 SYDVKM. V dropped 7 bases and J dropped 3; count of bases not matched to a gene: 6. The CDR3 extends over 14 amino acids. The DNA for the CDR3 is TGTGCCAGCAACGGGGACAGGGGAATCTACGAGCAGTACTTC. Translating gives CASNGDRGIYEQYF. Full variable domain (remainder filled in from reference TRBV28 and TRBJ2-7): DVKVTQSSRYLVKRTGEKVFLECVQDMDHENMFWYRQDPGLGLRLIYFSYDVKMKEKGDIPEGYSVSREKKERFSLILESASTNQTSMYLCASNGDRGIYEQYFGPGTRLTVT.